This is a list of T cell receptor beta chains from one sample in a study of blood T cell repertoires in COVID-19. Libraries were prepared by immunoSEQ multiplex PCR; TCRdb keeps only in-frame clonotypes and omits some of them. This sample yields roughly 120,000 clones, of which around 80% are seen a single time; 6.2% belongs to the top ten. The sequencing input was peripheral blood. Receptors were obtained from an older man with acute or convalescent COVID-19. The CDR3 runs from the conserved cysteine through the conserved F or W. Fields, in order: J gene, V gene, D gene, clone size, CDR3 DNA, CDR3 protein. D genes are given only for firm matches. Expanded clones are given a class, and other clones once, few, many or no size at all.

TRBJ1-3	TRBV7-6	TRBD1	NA	TGTGCCAGCAGCCCCAGGACAGGGGAAGCCGGAAACACCATATATTTT	CASSPRTGEAGNTIYF
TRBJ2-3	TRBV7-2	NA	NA	TGTGCCAGCAGCCGCTTAGGGGGGGGCACAGATACGCAGTATTTT	CASSRLGGGTDTQYF
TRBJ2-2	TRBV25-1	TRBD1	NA	TGTGCCAGCAGTGAGGACAGGGGATACACCGGGGAGCTGTTTTTT	CASSEDRGYTGELFF
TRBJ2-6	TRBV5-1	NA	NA	TGCGCCAGCAGCGGTGACAGTTTCTCTGGGGCCAACGTCCTGACTTTC	CASSGDSFSGANVLTF
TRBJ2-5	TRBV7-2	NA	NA	TGTGCCAGCAGCTTAGTCCGCCAGGTCGAGACCCAGTACTTC	CASSLVRQVETQYF
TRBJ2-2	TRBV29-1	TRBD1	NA	TGCAGCGTTTTGGACAGGGAAACCTCGAACACCGGGGAGCTGTTTTTT	CSVLDRETSNTGELFF
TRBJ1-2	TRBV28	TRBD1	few	TGTGCCAGCACACCCCGGGACAGGGGGCTTATCGGCTACACCTTC	CASTPRDRGLIGYTF
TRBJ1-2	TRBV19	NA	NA	TGTGCCAGTTCCACGGGAAACATCTATGGCTACACCTTC	CASSTGNIYGYTF
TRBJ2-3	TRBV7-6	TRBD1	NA	TGTGCCAGCACCCTAGGGATCGGACAGGGCACAGATACGCAGTATTTT	CASTLGIGQGTDTQYF
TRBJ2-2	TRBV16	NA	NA	TGTGCCAGCAGCCAACTTTTACAGAACACCGGGGAGCTGTTTTTT	CASSQLLQNTGELFF
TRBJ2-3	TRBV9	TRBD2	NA	TGTGCCAGCAGCGTAAGGCGGGAGGGCACAGATACGCAGTATTTT	CASSVRREGTDTQYF
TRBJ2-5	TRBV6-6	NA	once	TGTGCCAGCAGTTTCGGGGAGACCCAGTACTTC	CASSFGETQYF
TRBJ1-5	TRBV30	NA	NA	TGTGCCTGGGCCGGGATGGGCAATCAGCCCCAGCATTTT	CAWAGMGNQPQHF
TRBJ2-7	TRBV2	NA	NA	TGTGCCAGCAGTGCTCAGGGCTACGAGCAGTACTTC	CASSAQGYEQYF
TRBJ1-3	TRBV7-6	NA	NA	TGTGCCAGCAGCCGAGGGGACACCGGCTCTGGAAACACCATATATTTT	CASSRGDTGSGNTIYF
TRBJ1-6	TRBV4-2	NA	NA	TGTGCCAGCAGCCAAGGGGTACCGCGGAGCTCCTATAATTCACCCCTCCACTTT	CASSQGVPRSSYNSPLHF
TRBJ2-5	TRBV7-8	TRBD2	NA	TGTGCCAGCAGCAAGGGACTAGTGGAAGAGACCCAGTACTTC	CASSKGLVEETQYF
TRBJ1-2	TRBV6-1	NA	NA	TGTGCCAGCAGTGAGCCGGGACTAGGACCTTATGGCTACACCTTC	CASSEPGLGPYGYTF
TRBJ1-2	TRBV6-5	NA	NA	TGTGCCAGCAGTTACTCGGGGGGGGCCGCCTATGGCTACACCTTC	CASSYSGGAAYGYTF
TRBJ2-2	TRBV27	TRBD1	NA	TGTGCCACCCACCGACAGGGGGCGGGCGGGGAGCTGTTTTTT	CATHRQGAGGELFF
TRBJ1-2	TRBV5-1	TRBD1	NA	TGCGCCAGCAGATTGGGACAGGAAACTTATGGCTACACCTTC	CASRLGQETYGYTF
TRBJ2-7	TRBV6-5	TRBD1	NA	TGTGCCAGCAGTAGCCGGGACAGGGGGATCTACGAGCAGTACTTC	CASSSRDRGIYEQYF
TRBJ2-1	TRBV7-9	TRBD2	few	TGTGCCAGCAGCGTATCTAGCGGGCACTACAATGAGCAGTTCTTC	CASSVSSGHYNEQFF
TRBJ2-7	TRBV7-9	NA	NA	TGTGCCAGCAGCCCCTACCGGGACTCCTACGAGCAGTACTTC	CASSPYRDSYEQYF
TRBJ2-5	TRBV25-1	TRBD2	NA	TGTGCCACCACTCTAGCGGGAAAAGAGACCCAGTACTTC	CATTLAGKETQYF
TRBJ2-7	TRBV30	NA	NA	TGTGCCTGGAGTCGGGGACTGTTCTACGAGCAGTACTTC	CAWSRGLFYEQYF